This TCR beta chain was found in a study of OX40 agonist ivuxolimab in advanced cancers. On the study more broadly: A history of anti-PD-1, anti-PD-L1 or anti-CTLA-4 therapy was acceptable, and 40% had some.

Study observations and caveats: Expanded clones belonging to CD8+ T cells outnumbered, on average, those of CD4+. Also showing low normalized T-cell clonal expansion were some of the nonresponders.

Trimming removed 3 bases from V and 8 bases from J; junction bases left unmatched: 1. Germline CDR1 reads SGDLS; CDR2 reads YYNGEE. The CDR3 is 13 residues long. Sampled blood was obtained at baseline, cycle 4 day 1, and cycle 7 day 1. Method: immunoSEQ multiplex PCR; TCRdb's copy keeps in-frame clones and lacks some. The sample gives roughly 92,000 clones, more than 90% of which show up once; around 3.4% is in the top ten. Notes on this clone: What it binds is not known.

This specimen was CD4+ or CD8+ T cells sorted from blood, taken in a trial of the OX40 agonist ivuxolimab. The genes are TRBV9 and TRBJ2-1, with 11 bases matching TRBD2. The sequence was obtained from an adult with an advanced solid tumor such as melanoma, head and neck, liver or kidney cancer. The CDR3 bases are TGTGCCAGCAGCGCGACTAGCGGGGATGAGCAGTTCTTC. Amino acids: CASSATSGDEQFF.